A single sample gave rise to the 8 T cell receptor beta chains below, sequenced in a study of T cell repertoires in cytomegalovirus infection. These receptors have no identified antigens. TCRdb used MiXCR to reprocess the reads, holding one entry per CDR3 protein. In the table there are fewer than 650,000 distinct CDR3 sequences, under 45% of which are singletons. The source was cultured PBMCs, collected from culture after CMV antigen stimulation. Every receptor here comes from a human donor in good health (CMV status not recorded). Some clones in this sample may be carry-over from other donors' samples.

This clonotype turned up a few times. CDR3 nucleotides: TGTGCCAGCACGGACCGCTGGCGAGAGACCCAGTACTTC. It translates to CASTDRWRETQYF. The chain couples TRBV6-1 to TRBJ2-5; no reliable D call. CDR3 length equals 13 residues. Germline loops: CDR1 MNHNS, CDR2 SASEGT. With 7 bases removed from V and 4 bases from J, the gap between germline ends came to 13 bases.

This clonotype was seen repeatedly, ten times or more. This chain uses TRBV7-8 with TRBJ2-2, with 8 bases fitting TRBD2. V shed 2 bases, J shed 5 bases, and the junction held 7 bases outside the gene matches. In germline, CDR1 is SGHVS, CDR2 FQNEAQ. The CDR3 runs 16 residues. CDR3 protein: CASSLNPGLVTGELFF. The CDR3 DNA sequence: TGTGCCAGCAGCTTAAATCCGGGACTAGTAACCGGGGAGCTGTTTTTT.

The rearrangement uses TRBV7-9 and TRBJ2-5, with D unresolved. There are 14 residues in the CDR3. Trimming removed 6 bases at V and 1 base at J, with 12 bases between. Germline-derived CDR1 and CDR2 are SEHNR and FQNEAQ (reference sequence). The CDR3 reads CASRSEASQETQYF. CDR3 sequence (DNA): TGTGCCAGCAGGTCGGAAGCTTCCCAAGAGACCCAGTACTTC.

This clonotype was counted a few times. This sequence joins TRBV6-1 and TRBJ1-2, with TRBD1 as a possible D gene (5 bases). V was cut by 5 bases and J by 9 bases, with 16 bases left in between. Germline V gene data show CDR1 as MNHNS and CDR2 as SASEGT. The CDR3 is made up of 13 amino acids. CDR3 sequence (DNA): TGTGCCAGCAGTACGTCAGGGAGGCGCAGCTACACCTTC. It specifies CASSTSGRRSYTF.

This clonotype was seen just once. This chain connects TRBV11-3 to TRBJ2-1, with D perhaps matching TRBD2 (7 bases). The length of the CDR3 is 16 residues. CDR1 and CDR2 from the germline V gene are SGHNT and YENEEA. V lost 3 bases and J lost 7, with 19 bases in between. Here the CDR3 DNA reads TGTGCCAGCAGCTTGTCCGGACTAGGGGGGTATAATGAGCAGTTCTTC. Protein sequence: CASSLSGLGGYNEQFF.

The chain couples TRBV2 to TRBJ2-2; D not resolved. Between the trimmed V and J ends, which lost 11 bases and 0 bases, there was a span of 10 bases. The CDR3 runs 13 residues. Germline V gives CDR1 SNHLY, CDR2 FYNNEI. This chain's CDR3 is CALPQSNTGELFF. CDR3 bases: TGTGCCTTGCCACAGTCGAACACCGGGGAGCTGTTTTTT.

This clonotype was recorded many times. The chain uses TRBV7-2 and TRBJ2-7; weak D call: TRBD2 (6 bases). CDR3 size: 15 residues. Trimming left V 7 bases short and J 0 bases short, with 16 bases between. From germline, CDR1 is SGHTA and CDR2 FQGNSA. The CDR3 bases are TGTGCCAGCACCCAGTGGGGGGAGAGCTCCTACGAGCAGTACTTC. Amino acids: CASTQWGESSYEQYF.

This clonotype was seen more than once but under ten times. This chain's CDR3 is CASSLAQTYEQYF. CDR3 nucleotides: TGTGCCAGCAGCTTAGCGCAGACATACGAGCAGTACTTC. The chain employs TRBV7-8 and TRBJ2-7; D remains ambiguous. V lost 0 bases and J lost 4, with 7 bases in between. Germline loops: CDR1 SGHVS, CDR2 FQNEAQ. The CDR3 length is 13 residues. Full variable domain (missing parts from reference TRBV7-8 and TRBJ2-7): GAGVSQSPRYKVAKRGQDVALRCDPISGHVSLFWYQQALGQGPEFLTYFQNEAQLDKSGLPSDRFFAERPEGSVSTLKIQRTQQEDSAVYLCASSLAQTYEQYFGPGTRLTVT.